These T cell receptor beta chains were read from a single sample in a study of metastatic and nonmetastatic thyroid tumors. TCRdb re-called the PCR reads with MiXCR. Here the sample spans approximately 38,000 clones, roughly 26% being singletons. Sequenced input: blood. All receptors derive from a female donor with papillary thyroid cancer or a benign thyroid nodule (not recorded which). Some clones in this sample may be carry-over from other donors' samples. The CDR3 runs from the conserved cysteine through the conserved F or W. D genes are given only for firm matches. Clone size, where shown, is once, few, many, or a class for clones that have expanded.

j_gene: TRBJ2-1; d_gene: .; len: 13; v_gene: TRBV19; abundance: few; CDR3aa: CASSIEGYNEQFF; CDR3nt: TGTGCCAGTAGTATTGAAGGTTACAATGAGCAGTTCTTC
j_gene: TRBJ2-1; d_gene: TRBD2; len: 15; v_gene: TRBV19; abundance: many; CDR3aa: CASKSTSGDGGEQFF; CDR3nt: TGTGCCAGTAAAAGCACTAGCGGGGATGGGGGTGAGCAGTTCTTC
j_gene: TRBJ2-7; d_gene: TRBD1; len: 13; v_gene: TRBV7-6; abundance: .; CDR3aa: CARSRGQGNEQYF; CDR3nt: TGTGCCAGAAGCCGGGGACAGGGGAACGAGCAGTACTTC
j_gene: TRBJ2-7; d_gene: TRBD2; len: 17; v_gene: TRBV5-1; abundance: many; CDR3aa: CASSFNGPSGSSYEQYF; CDR3nt: TGCGCCAGCAGCTTTAATGGGCCTAGCGGCAGCTCCTACGAGCAGTACTTC
j_gene: TRBJ1-1; d_gene: .; len: 15; v_gene: TRBV20-1; abundance: many; CDR3aa: CSGEEGGLGFTEAFF; CDR3nt: TGCAGTGGCGAAGAGGGTGGACTCGGTTTCACTGAAGCTTTCTTT
j_gene: TRBJ1-1; d_gene: .; len: 14; v_gene: TRBV19; abundance: .; CDR3aa: CASRERVMNTEAFF; CDR3nt: TGTGCCAGTAGAGAGAGGGTCATGAACACTGAAGCTTTCTTT
j_gene: TRBJ2-3; d_gene: .; len: 16; v_gene: TRBV6-2/TRBV6-3; abundance: many; CDR3aa: CATSRWGRGLGDTQYF; CDR3nt: TGTGCCACCTCCCGATGGGGCAGGGGTCTTGGAGATACGCAGTATTTT
j_gene: TRBJ1-6; d_gene: .; len: 12; v_gene: TRBV19; abundance: many; CDR3aa: CASSLRDSPLHF; CDR3nt: TGTGCCAGTAGTTTGAGGGATTCACCCCTCCACTTT
j_gene: TRBJ1-2; d_gene: .; len: 14; v_gene: TRBV28; abundance: few; CDR3aa: CASSPGSIGYGYTF; CDR3nt: TGTGCCAGCAGTCCGGGGTCTATCGGGTATGGCTACACCTTC
j_gene: TRBJ2-7; d_gene: .; len: 15; v_gene: TRBV2; abundance: .; CDR3aa: CASSVRSAGMGEQYF; CDR3nt: TGTGCCAGCAGTGTGAGAAGTGCGGGAATGGGCGAGCAGTACTTC
j_gene: TRBJ2-7; d_gene: .; len: 16; v_gene: TRBV6-1; abundance: .; CDR3aa: CASSSGVGAERYEQYF; CDR3nt: TGTGCCAGCAGTTCCGGCGTGGGAGCGGAGCGGTACGAGCAGTACTTC
j_gene: TRBJ2-3; d_gene: TRBD2; len: 16; v_gene: TRBV27; abundance: .; CDR3aa: CASSSGLAGLADTQYF; CDR3nt: TGTGCCAGCAGTTCCGGACTAGCGGGATTGGCAGATACGCAGTATTTT
j_gene: TRBJ2-1; d_gene: .; len: 14; v_gene: TRBV7-2; abundance: many; CDR3aa: CASSSTSSYNEQFF; CDR3nt: TGTGCCAGCAGCTCGACCAGCTCCTACAATGAGCAGTTCTTC
j_gene: TRBJ1-4; d_gene: TRBD1; len: 15; v_gene: TRBV15; abundance: few; CDR3aa: CATSLSGTGDEKLFF; CDR3nt: TGTGCCACCAGTCTTAGTGGGACAGGTGACGAAAAACTGTTTTTT
j_gene: TRBJ1-1; d_gene: .; len: 13; v_gene: TRBV30; abundance: .; CDR3aa: CAWSFGENTEAFF; CDR3nt: TGTGCCTGGTCTTTCGGCGAGAACACTGAAGCTTTCTTT
j_gene: TRBJ2-7; d_gene: .; len: 19; v_gene: TRBV24-1; abundance: .; CDR3aa: CATNGRCGGFRTGLYEQYF; CDR3nt: TGTGCCACCAACGGGCGGTGCGGGGGCTTCCGGACTGGACTATACGAGCAGTACTTC
j_gene: TRBJ1-6; d_gene: TRBD1; len: 15; v_gene: TRBV28; abundance: few; CDR3aa: CASSLGQGSNSPLHF; CDR3nt: TGTGCCAGCAGTTTGGGACAGGGATCGAATTCACCCCTCCACTTT
j_gene: TRBJ2-7; d_gene: .; len: 14; v_gene: TRBV5-1; abundance: many; CDR3aa: CASSSDNLSQEQYF; CDR3nt: TGCGCCAGCAGCTCGGACAACCTGAGTCAAGAGCAGTACTTC
j_gene: TRBJ1-1; d_gene: TRBD1; len: 15; v_gene: TRBV27; abundance: few; CDR3aa: CASRIQGSLGTEAFF; CDR3nt: TGTGCCAGCCGTATACAGGGGTCGCTTGGCACTGAAGCTTTCTTT
j_gene: TRBJ2-6; d_gene: .; len: 18; v_gene: TRBV28; abundance: .; CDR3aa: CASTPQPVTSSGANVLTF; CDR3nt: TGTGCCAGCACCCCACAGCCCGTTACCTCCTCTGGGGCCAACGTCCTGACTTTC
j_gene: TRBJ2-5; d_gene: .; len: 15; v_gene: TRBV7-8; abundance: .; CDR3aa: CASSLGGGDQETQYF; CDR3nt: TGTGCCAGCAGCTTAGGAGGGGGTGACCAAGAGACCCAGTACTTC
j_gene: TRBJ2-2; d_gene: .; len: 14; v_gene: TRBV7-3; abundance: many; CDR3aa: CASSPTGEPGELFF; CDR3nt: TGTGCCAGCAGCCCCACTGGCGAGCCCGGGGAGCTGTTTTTT
j_gene: TRBJ2-7; d_gene: .; len: 16; v_gene: TRBV11-2; abundance: .; CDR3aa: CASSRSRTSSSYEQYF; CDR3nt: TGTGCCAGCAGCCGTTCAAGGACTTCGAGCTCCTACGAGCAGTACTTC
j_gene: TRBJ1-1; d_gene: .; len: 12; v_gene: TRBV12-3/TRBV12-4; abundance: few; CDR3aa: CASSFTGTEDFF; CDR3nt: TGTGCTAGCAGTTTTACAGGGACTGAAGATTTCTTT
j_gene: TRBJ1-2; d_gene: TRBD1; len: 15; v_gene: TRBV4-2; abundance: many; CDR3aa: CASSQPGQGERWFTF; CDR3nt: TGTGCCAGCAGCCAACCCGGACAGGGGGAACGATGGTTCACCTTC
j_gene: TRBJ2-1; d_gene: TRBD2; len: 15; v_gene: TRBV6-1; abundance: few; CDR3aa: CASSPTSGNFNEQFF; CDR3nt: TGTGCCAGCAGTCCGACTAGCGGGAATTTTAATGAGCAGTTCTTC
j_gene: TRBJ1-1; d_gene: .; len: 13; v_gene: TRBV28; abundance: few; CDR3aa: CASTQVSYTEAFF; CDR3nt: TGTGCCAGCACTCAAGTTAGCTACACTGAAGCTTTCTTT
j_gene: TRBJ2-5; d_gene: TRBD2; len: 18; v_gene: TRBV4-2; abundance: many; CDR3aa: CASSHDLLAGGNQETQYF; CDR3nt: TGTGCCAGCAGCCATGACTTGCTAGCGGGAGGCAACCAAGAGACCCAGTACTTC
j_gene: TRBJ1-3; d_gene: .; len: 18; v_gene: TRBV5-4; abundance: .; CDR3aa: CASSLEDQGYGHGNTIYF; CDR3nt: TGTGCCAGCAGCTTGGAGGACCAGGGGTACGGCCATGGAAACACCATATATTTT
j_gene: TRBJ2-7; d_gene: .; len: 16; v_gene: TRBV28; abundance: medium-sized; CDR3aa: CASSTERGSGLYEQYF; CDR3nt: TGTGCCAGCAGTACCGAACGGGGTAGCGGACTCTACGAGCAGTACTTC
j_gene: TRBJ2-7; d_gene: .; len: 14; v_gene: TRBV5-1; abundance: .; CDR3aa: CASSSPRGPYEQYF; CDR3nt: TGCGCCAGCAGCTCCCCCCGGGGCCCCTACGAGCAGTACTTC
j_gene: TRBJ2-3; d_gene: .; len: 15; v_gene: TRBV27; abundance: .; CDR3aa: CASSLRGHSTDTQYF; CDR3nt: TGTGCCAGCAGTTTGCGGGGACATAGCACAGATACTCAGTATTTT
j_gene: TRBJ1-2; d_gene: .; len: 15; v_gene: TRBV19; abundance: many; CDR3aa: CASSIGQGGNYGYTF; CDR3nt: TGTGCCAGTAGTATCGGCCAGGGTGGAAACTATGGCTACACCTTC
j_gene: TRBJ2-7; d_gene: TRBD2; len: 13; v_gene: TRBV30; abundance: .; CDR3aa: CAWTMGGGIEQYF; CDR3nt: TGTGCCTGGACTATGGGCGGGGGGATAGAGCAGTACTTC
j_gene: TRBJ2-5; d_gene: TRBD1; len: 15; v_gene: TRBV5-4; abundance: few; CDR3aa: CASSPDRGGRGSQYF; CDR3nt: TGTGCCAGCAGCCCCGACAGGGGCGGAAGGGGGTCCCAGTACTTC
j_gene: TRBJ2-1; d_gene: .; len: 15; v_gene: TRBV9; abundance: .; CDR3aa: CASSAGEGASAEQFF; CDR3nt: TGTGCCAGCAGCGCGGGAGAGGGGGCTAGCGCCGAGCAGTTCTTC
j_gene: TRBJ2-7; d_gene: .; len: 15; v_gene: TRBV2; abundance: medium-sized; CDR3aa: CASSEEGRGSGEQYF; CDR3nt: TGTGCCAGCAGTGAAGAGGGGCGCGGCAGTGGAGAGCAGTACTTC
j_gene: TRBJ1-4; d_gene: TRBD1; len: 18; v_gene: TRBV28; abundance: many; CDR3aa: CASSLGGTGTTTNEKLFF; CDR3nt: TGTGCCAGCAGTTTAGGCGGGACAGGGACTACAACTAATGAAAAACTGTTTTTT
j_gene: TRBJ1-1; d_gene: .; len: 15; v_gene: TRBV11-2; abundance: .; CDR3aa: CASSLVRAGGEGTFF; CDR3nt: TGTGCCAGCAGCTTAGTAAGGGCCGGGGGCGAAGGGACTTTCTTT
j_gene: TRBJ2-6; d_gene: .; len: 14; v_gene: TRBV20-1; abundance: .; CDR3aa: CSARAGSVANVLTF; CDR3nt: TGCAGTGCTAGGGCCGGCAGTGTGGCCAACGTCCTGACTTTC
j_gene: TRBJ2-1; d_gene: .; len: 13; v_gene: TRBV20-1; abundance: .; CDR3aa: CSARRTNIDEQFF; CDR3nt: TGCAGTGCTAGAAGGACAAATATCGATGAGCAGTTCTTC
j_gene: TRBJ1-1; d_gene: .; len: 14; v_gene: TRBV28; abundance: few; CDR3aa: CASSLLAGRNEAFF; CDR3nt: TGTGCCAGCAGTTTATTGGCAGGGAGAAATGAAGCTTTCTTT
j_gene: TRBJ1-4; d_gene: TRBD1; len: 15; v_gene: TRBV4-1; abundance: .; CDR3aa: CASSQDDRVNEKLFF; CDR3nt: TGCGCCAGCAGCCAAGACGACAGGGTTAATGAAAAACTGTTTTTT
j_gene: TRBJ1-5; d_gene: .; len: 15; v_gene: TRBV19; abundance: few; CDR3aa: CASSSPDGRGQPQHF; CDR3nt: TGTGCCAGTAGTTCACCAGACGGACGCGGGCAGCCCCAGCATTTT
j_gene: TRBJ1-2; d_gene: .; len: 14; v_gene: TRBV7-2; abundance: .; CDR3aa: CASSLALSNYGYTF; CDR3nt: TGTGCCAGCAGCTTAGCGCTTTCTAACTATGGCTACACCTTC
j_gene: TRBJ1-2; d_gene: .; len: 13; v_gene: TRBV6-2/TRBV6-3; abundance: medium-sized; CDR3aa: CASSYVSYYGYTF; CDR3nt: TGTGCCAGCAGTTACGTTAGCTACTATGGCTACACCTTC